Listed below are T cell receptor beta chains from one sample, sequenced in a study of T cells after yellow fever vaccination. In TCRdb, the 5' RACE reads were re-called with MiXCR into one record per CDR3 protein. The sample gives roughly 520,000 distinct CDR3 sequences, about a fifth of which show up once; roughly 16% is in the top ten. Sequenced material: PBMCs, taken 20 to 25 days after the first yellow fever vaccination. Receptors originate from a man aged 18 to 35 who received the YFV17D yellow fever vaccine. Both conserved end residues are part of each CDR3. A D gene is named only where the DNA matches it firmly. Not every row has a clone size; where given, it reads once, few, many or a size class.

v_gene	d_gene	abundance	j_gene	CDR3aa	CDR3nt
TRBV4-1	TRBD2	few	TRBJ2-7	CASSRSGGNEQYF	TGCGCCAGCAGCCGATCGGGGGGGAACGAGCAGTACTTC
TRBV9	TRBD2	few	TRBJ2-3	CASSVGLAGGTDTQYF	TGTGCCAGCAGCGTGGGACTAGCGGGGGGGACAGATACGCAGTATTTT
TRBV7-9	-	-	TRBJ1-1	CASSTTGDTEAFF	TGTGCCAGCAGCACTACTGGGGACACTGAAGCTTTCTTT
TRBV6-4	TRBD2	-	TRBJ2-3	CASSDTGGAVDTQYF	TGTGCCAGCAGTGATACCGGGGGGGCGGTAGATACGCAGTATTTT
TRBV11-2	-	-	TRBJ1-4	CASSLDLYATNEKLFF	TGTGCCAGCAGCTTAGATCTCTATGCAACTAATGAAAAACTGTTTTTT
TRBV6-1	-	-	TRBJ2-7	CASSEAQGSSYEQYF	TGTGCCAGCAGTGAAGCGCAAGGGAGCTCCTACGAGCAGTACTTC
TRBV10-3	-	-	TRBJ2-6	CAISGGVGANVLTF	TGTGCCATCAGTGGGGGGGTTGGGGCCAACGTCCTGACTTTC
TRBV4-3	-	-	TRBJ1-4	CASSQELPEPTNEKLFF	TGCGCCAGCAGCCAAGAACTGCCGGAACCAACTAATGAAAAACTGTTTTTT
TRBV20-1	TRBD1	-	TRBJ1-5	CSAGGGTGHQPQHF	TGCAGTGCTGGTGGGGGGACAGGGCATCAGCCCCAGCATTTT
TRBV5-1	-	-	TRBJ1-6	CASSLSAGQRGNSPLHF	TGCGCCAGCAGCTTGTCGGCGGGCCAGAGGGGTAATTCACCCCTCCACTTT
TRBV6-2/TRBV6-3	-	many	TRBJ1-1	CASRRGLLNTEAFF	TGTGCCAGCAGACGGGGACTCTTGAACACTGAAGCTTTCTTT
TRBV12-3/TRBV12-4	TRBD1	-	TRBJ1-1	CASSGDSREAFF	TGTGCCAGCAGTGGGGACAGTCGGGAAGCTTTCTTT
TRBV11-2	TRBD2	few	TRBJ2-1	CASSLGVGGGLYNEQFF	TGTGCCAGCAGCTTAGGGGTCGGCGGGGGGCTCTACAATGAGCAGTTCTTC
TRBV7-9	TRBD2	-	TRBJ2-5	CASSPKRGGYQETQYF	TGTGCCAGCAGCCCAAAGCGGGGGGGATACCAAGAGACCCAGTACTTC
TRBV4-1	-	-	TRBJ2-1	CASSQGSGGAVAEQFF	TGCGCCAGCAGCCAAGGGTCTGGGGGCGCGGTCGCCGAGCAGTTCTTC
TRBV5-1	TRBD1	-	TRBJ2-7	CASSLEGGGTYEQYF	TGCGCCAGCAGCTTGGAAGGGGGCGGAACCTACGAGCAGTACTTC
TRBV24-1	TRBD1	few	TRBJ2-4	CATSDSSGTGRNIQYF	TGTGCCACCAGTGACTCGTCCGGGACAGGGCGAAACATTCAGTACTTC
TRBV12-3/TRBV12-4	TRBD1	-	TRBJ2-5	CASSPRQGGQETQYF	TGTGCCAGCAGTCCAAGACAGGGGGGGCAAGAGACCCAGTACTTC
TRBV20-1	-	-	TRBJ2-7	CSAPNDSSYEQYF	TGCAGTGCTCCTAACGACAGCTCCTACGAGCAGTACTTC
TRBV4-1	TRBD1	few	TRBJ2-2	CASSPLGQGAPGELFF	TGCGCCAGCAGCCCACTGGGGCAGGGGGCTCCCGGGGAGCTGTTTTTT
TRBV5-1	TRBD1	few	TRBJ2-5	CASSWASTGTVQETQYF	TGCGCCAGCAGCTGGGCATCAACCGGGACAGTTCAAGAGACCCAGTACTTC
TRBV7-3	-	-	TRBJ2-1	CASSWGGQTSYNEQFF	TGTGCCAGCAGCTGGGGAGGTCAGACCTCCTACAATGAGCAGTTCTTC
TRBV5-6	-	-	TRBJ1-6	CASSLWGGTSPLHF	TGTGCCAGCAGCTTGTGGGGGGGGACTTCACCCCTCCACTTT
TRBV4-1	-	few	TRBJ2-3	CASSPPAGLLNTDTQYF	TGCGCCAGCAGCCCCCCCGCCGGGCTCCTAAACACAGATACGCAGTATTTT
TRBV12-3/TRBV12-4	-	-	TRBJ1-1	CASRQLAEAFF	TGTGCCAGCAGGCAGCTTGCTGAAGCTTTCTTT
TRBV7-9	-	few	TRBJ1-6	CASSLVAQQNSPLHF	TGTGCCAGCAGCTTAGTAGCACAGCAAAATTCACCCCTCCACTTT
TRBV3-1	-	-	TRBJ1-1	CASSQDEAVPQAFF	TGTGCCAGCAGCCAAGATGAGGCAGTTCCTCAAGCTTTCTTT
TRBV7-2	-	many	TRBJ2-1	CASSLGAGGDEQFF	TGTGCCAGCAGCTTAGGGGCCGGTGGAGATGAGCAGTTCTTC
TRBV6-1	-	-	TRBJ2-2	CASSVRDIKTGELFF	TGTGCCAGCAGTGTCCGGGACATCAAAACCGGGGAGCTGTTTTTT
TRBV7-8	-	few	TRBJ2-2	CATLGGLGTGELFF	TGTGCTACACTCGGAGGGTTGGGCACCGGGGAGCTGTTTTTT
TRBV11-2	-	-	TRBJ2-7	CASSSHPSGTDSYEQYF	TGTGCCAGCAGCTCACACCCCTCCGGGACTGACTCCTACGAGCAGTACTTC
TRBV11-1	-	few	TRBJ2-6	CASSLAGGPFSGANVLTF	TGTGCCAGCAGCTTAGCGGGGGGGCCCTTTTCTGGGGCCAACGTCCTGACTTTC
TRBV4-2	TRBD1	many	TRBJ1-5	CASSQGAQGGNQPQHF	TGTGCCAGCAGCCAAGGGGCACAGGGGGGCAATCAGCCCCAGCATTTT
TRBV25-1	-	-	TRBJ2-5	CASSESDGPRETQYF	TGTGCCAGCAGTGAATCGGATGGGCCCCGAGAGACCCAGTACTTC
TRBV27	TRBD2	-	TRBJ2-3	CASSSSSGGWGTDTQYF	TGTGCCAGCAGTTCGTCTAGCGGGGGTTGGGGCACAGATACGCAGTATTTT
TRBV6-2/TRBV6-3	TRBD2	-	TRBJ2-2	CASSYRRLAGDRNTGELFF	TGTGCCAGCAGTTACCGCAGACTAGCGGGGGACCGAAACACCGGGGAGCTGTTTTTT